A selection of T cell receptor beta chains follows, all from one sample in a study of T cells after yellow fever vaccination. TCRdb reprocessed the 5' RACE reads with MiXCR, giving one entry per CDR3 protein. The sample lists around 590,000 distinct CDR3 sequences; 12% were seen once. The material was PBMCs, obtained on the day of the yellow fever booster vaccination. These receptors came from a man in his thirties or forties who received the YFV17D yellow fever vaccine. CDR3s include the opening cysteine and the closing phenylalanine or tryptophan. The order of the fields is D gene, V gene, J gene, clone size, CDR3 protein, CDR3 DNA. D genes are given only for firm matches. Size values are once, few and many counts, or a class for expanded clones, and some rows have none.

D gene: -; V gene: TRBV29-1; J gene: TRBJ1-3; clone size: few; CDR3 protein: CSVERGSRNTIYF; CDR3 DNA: TGCAGCGTTGAGCGCGGGTCTAGAAACACCATATATTTT
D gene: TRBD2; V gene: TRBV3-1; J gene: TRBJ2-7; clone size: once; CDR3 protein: CASSKALAKSGRAGEQYF; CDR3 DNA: TGTGCCAGCAGCAAGGCCCTCGCCAAAAGCGGGAGGGCCGGAGAGCAGTACTTC
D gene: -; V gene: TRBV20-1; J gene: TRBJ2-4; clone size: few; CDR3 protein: CSARDPTAAKNIQYF; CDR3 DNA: TGCAGTGCTAGAGACCCAACGGCGGCCAAAAACATTCAGTACTTC
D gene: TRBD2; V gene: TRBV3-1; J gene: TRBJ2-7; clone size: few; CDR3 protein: CASSLDRAGSSYEQYF; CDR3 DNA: TGTGCCAGCAGCTTGGACCGAGCGGGAAGCTCCTACGAGCAGTACTTC
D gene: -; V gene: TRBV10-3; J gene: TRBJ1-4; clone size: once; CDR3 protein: CAISESGTTNEKLFF; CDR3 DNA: TGTGCCATCAGTGAGTCCGGAACAACTAATGAAAAACTGTTTTTT
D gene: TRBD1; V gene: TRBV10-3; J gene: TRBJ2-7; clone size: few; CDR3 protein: CAISESGQGEYF; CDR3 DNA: TGTGCCATCAGTGAGTCTGGACAGGGTGAATACTTC
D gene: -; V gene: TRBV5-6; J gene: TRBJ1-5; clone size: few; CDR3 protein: CASSTTGGQPQHF; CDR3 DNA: TGTGCCAGCAGCACGACAGGCGGTCAGCCCCAGCATTTT
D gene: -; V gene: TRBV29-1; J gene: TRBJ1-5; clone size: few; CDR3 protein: CSVEPGKSDSNQPQHF; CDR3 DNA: TGCAGCGTTGAACCTGGAAAGAGTGATAGCAATCAGCCCCAGCATTTT
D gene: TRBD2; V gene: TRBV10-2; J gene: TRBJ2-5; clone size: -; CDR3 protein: CASSATSGNQETQYF; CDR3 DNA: TGCGCCAGCAGTGCCACTAGCGGGAACCAAGAGACCCAGTACTTC
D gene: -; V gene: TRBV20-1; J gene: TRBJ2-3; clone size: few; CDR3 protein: CSATGRVTTDTQYF; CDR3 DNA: TGCAGTGCTACGGGGCGGGTCACCACAGATACGCAGTATTTT
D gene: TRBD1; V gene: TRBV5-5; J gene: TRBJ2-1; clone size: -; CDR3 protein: CASSQGTGGTKGRFF; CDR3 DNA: TGTGCCAGCAGCCAAGGGACAGGGGGGACTAAGGGCAGGTTCTTC
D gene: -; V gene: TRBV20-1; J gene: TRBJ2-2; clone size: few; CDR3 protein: CSVGFNTGELFF; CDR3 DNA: TGCAGCGTGGGATTTAACACCGGGGAGCTGTTTTTT
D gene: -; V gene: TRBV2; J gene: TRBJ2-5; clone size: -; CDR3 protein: CASSGGYGGQETQYF; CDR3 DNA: TGTGCCAGCAGTGGGGGTTACGGTGGCCAAGAGACCCAGTACTTC
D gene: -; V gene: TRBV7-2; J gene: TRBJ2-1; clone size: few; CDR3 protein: CASPRNREQFF; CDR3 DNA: TGTGCCAGCCCCCGAAATCGTGAGCAGTTCTTC
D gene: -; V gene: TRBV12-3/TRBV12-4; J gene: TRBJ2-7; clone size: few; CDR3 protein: CASSFSTGFSPDEQYF; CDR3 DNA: TGTGCCAGCAGTTTCTCGACAGGCTTCTCTCCGGACGAGCAGTACTTC
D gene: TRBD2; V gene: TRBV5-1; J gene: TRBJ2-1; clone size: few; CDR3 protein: CASSLGSGSPPSEQFF; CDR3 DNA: TGCGCCAGCAGCTTGGGCAGCGGGAGTCCACCTAGTGAGCAGTTCTTC
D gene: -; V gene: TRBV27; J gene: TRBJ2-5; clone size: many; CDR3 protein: CASSQTGTQETQYF; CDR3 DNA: TGTGCCAGCAGCCAGACAGGTACTCAAGAGACCCAGTACTTC
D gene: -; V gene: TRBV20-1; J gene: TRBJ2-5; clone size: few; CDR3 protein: CSARGAETQETQYF; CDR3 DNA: TGCAGTGCTAGAGGGGCAGAGACGCAAGAGACCCAGTACTTC
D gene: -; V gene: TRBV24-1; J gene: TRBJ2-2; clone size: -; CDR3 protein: CATSDPRTESTGELFF; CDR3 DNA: TGTGCCACCAGTGATCCCCGGACAGAATCCACCGGGGAGCTGTTTTTT
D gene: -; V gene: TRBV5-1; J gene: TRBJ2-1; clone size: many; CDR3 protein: CASSRGGNEQFF; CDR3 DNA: TGTGCCAGCAGTCGAGGGGGCAATGAGCAGTTCTTC
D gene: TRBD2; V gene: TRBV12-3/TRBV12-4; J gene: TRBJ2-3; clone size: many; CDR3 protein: CASSSSGDTQYF; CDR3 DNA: TGTGCCAGCAGTTCTAGCGGAGATACGCAGTATTTT
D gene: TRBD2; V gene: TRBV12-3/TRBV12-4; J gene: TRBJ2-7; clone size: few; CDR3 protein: CASRRAGGSVEQYF; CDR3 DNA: TGTGCCAGCAGGAGAGCGGGAGGGTCGGTCGAGCAGTACTTC
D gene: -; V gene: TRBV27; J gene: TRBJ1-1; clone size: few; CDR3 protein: CASSLERAAEAFF; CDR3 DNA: TGTGCCAGCAGTTTGGAACGGGCAGCTGAAGCTTTCTTT
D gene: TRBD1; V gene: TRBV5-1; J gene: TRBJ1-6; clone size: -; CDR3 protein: CASSLTPGTGRNSPLHF; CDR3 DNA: TGCGCCAGCAGCCTGACCCCCGGGACAGGGCGCAATTCACCCCTCCACTTT
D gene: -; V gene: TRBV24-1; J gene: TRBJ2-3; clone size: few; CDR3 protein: CATGAESTDTQYF; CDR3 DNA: TGTGCCACCGGAGCGGAGTCCACAGATACGCAGTATTTT
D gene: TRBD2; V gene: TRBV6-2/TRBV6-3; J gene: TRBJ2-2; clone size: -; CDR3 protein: CASAGLASTGELFF; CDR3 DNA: TGTGCCAGCGCGGGACTAGCGAGTACCGGGGAGCTGTTTTTT
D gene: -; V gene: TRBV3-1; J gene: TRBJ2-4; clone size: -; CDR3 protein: CASSQGLLPVIAKNIQYF; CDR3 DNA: TGTGCCAGCAGCCAAGGATTGTTGCCAGTTATAGCCAAAAACATTCAGTACTTC
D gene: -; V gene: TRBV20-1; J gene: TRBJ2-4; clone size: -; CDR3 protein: CSASRDTLAKNIQYF; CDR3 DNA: TGCAGTGCTAGCAGGGACACGCTAGCCAAAAACATTCAGTACTTC
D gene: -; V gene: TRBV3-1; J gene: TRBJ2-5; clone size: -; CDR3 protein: CASSRQDGGTQYF; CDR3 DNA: TGTGCCAGCAGCCGACAGGATGGCGGGACCCAGTACTTC
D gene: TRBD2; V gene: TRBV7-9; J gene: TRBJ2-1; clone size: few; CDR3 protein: CASSFLGVGGNEQFF; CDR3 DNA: TGTGCCAGCAGCTTTTTGGGGGTCGGGGGGAATGAGCAGTTCTTC
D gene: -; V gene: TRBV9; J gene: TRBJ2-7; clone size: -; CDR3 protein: CASSVPVERQYF; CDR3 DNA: TGTGCCAGCAGCGTCCCCGTGGAGCGGCAGTACTTC
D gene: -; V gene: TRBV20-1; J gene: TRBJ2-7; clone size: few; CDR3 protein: CSAPRDGSYEQYF; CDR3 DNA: TGCAGTGCTCCTAGGGACGGGTCCTACGAGCAGTACTTC
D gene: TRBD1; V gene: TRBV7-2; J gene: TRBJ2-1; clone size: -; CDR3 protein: CASRSETGTGGEQFF; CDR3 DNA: TGTGCCAGCAGGTCCGAAACCGGGACAGGTGGTGAGCAGTTCTTC
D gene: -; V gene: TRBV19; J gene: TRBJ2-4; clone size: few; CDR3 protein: CASSILDGRGKNIQYF; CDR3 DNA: TGTGCCAGTAGTATACTCGATGGTCGGGGGAAAAACATTCAGTACTTC
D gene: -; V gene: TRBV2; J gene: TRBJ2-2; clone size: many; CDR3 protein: CASAGLYTGELFF; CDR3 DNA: TGTGCCAGCGCCGGGCTCTACACCGGGGAGCTGTTTTTT
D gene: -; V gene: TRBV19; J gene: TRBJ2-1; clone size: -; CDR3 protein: CASSRWAGDHNEQFF; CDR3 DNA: TGTGCCAGTAGTAGGTGGGCTGGGGATCACAATGAGCAGTTCTTC
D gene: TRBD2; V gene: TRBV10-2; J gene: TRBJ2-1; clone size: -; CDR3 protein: CASSESGGSGSWNEQFF; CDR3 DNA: TGCGCCAGCAGTGAGTCGGGTGGGAGCGGGAGTTGGAATGAGCAGTTCTTC
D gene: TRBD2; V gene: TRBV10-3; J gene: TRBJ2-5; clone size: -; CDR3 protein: CAISEDFRLAGLQETQYF; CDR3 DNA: TGTGCCATCAGTGAGGATTTCAGACTAGCGGGGTTACAAGAGACCCAGTACTTC
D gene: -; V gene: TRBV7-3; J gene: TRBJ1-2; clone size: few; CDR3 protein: CASSLTSGGSYTF; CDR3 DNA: TGTGCCAGCAGCTTAACATCGGGGGGTTCCTACACCTTC
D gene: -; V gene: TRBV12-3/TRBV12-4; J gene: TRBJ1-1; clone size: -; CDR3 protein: CASLLGAGEAFF; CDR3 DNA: TGTGCCAGCCTTCTGGGGGCCGGTGAAGCTTTCTTT
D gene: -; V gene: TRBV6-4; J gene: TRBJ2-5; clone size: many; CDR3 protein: CASSPSEGGAETQYF; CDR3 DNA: TGTGCCAGCAGCCCCTCAGAGGGAGGAGCCGAGACCCAGTACTTC
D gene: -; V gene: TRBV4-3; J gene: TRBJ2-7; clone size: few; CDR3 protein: CASSQDSGHPYEQYF; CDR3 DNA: TGCGCCAGCAGCCAAGATTCGGGACACCCCTACGAGCAGTACTTC
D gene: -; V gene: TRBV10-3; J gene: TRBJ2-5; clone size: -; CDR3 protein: CAISDQGLSRGETQYF; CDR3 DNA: TGTGCCATCAGTGACCAGGGACTCTCGAGGGGGGAGACCCAGTACTTC
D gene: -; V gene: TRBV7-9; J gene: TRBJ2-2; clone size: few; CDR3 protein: CASRLQGPGELFF; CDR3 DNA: TGTGCCAGCAGGCTTCAGGGACCCGGGGAGCTGTTTTTT
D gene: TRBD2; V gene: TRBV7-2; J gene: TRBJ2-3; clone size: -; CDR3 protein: CASSLLGRASDTQYF; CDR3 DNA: TGTGCCAGCAGCTTACTAGGGAGGGCCTCAGATACGCAGTATTTT
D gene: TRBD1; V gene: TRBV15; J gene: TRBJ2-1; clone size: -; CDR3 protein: CATSGGQGANEQFF; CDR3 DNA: TGTGCCACCAGCGGTGGACAGGGGGCGAATGAGCAGTTCTTC
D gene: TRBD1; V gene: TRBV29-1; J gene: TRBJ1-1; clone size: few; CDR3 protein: CSVEDQTGSTEAFF; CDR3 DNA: TGCAGCGTTGAAGATCAGACAGGGAGCACTGAAGCTTTCTTT
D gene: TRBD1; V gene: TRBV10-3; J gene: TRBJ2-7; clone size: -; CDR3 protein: CAISANRGYEQYF; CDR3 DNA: TGTGCCATCAGCGCAAACAGGGGCTACGAGCAGTACTTC
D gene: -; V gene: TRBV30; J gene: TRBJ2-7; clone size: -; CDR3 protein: CAWSGRLGDSYEQYF; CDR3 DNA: TGTGCCTGGAGTGGAAGACTGGGAGACTCCTACGAGCAGTACTTC
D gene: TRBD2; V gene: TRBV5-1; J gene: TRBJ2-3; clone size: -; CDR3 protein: CASSLPALAGNTDTQYF; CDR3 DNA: TGCGCCAGCAGCTTGCCCGCTCTAGCGGGAAACACAGATACGCAGTATTTT
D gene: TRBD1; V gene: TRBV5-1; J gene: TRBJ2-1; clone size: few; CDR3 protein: CASGLGTGRYNEQFF; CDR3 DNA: TGCGCCAGCGGGCTTGGGACAGGAAGATACAATGAGCAGTTCTTC
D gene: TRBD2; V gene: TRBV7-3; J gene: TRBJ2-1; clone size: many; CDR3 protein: CASSLVVAGYNEQFF; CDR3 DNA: TGTGCCAGCAGCTTAGTGGTAGCGGGCTACAATGAGCAGTTCTTC
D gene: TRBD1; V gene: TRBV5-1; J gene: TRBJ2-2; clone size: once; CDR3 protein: CASRETGLPGELFF; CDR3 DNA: TGCGCCAGCAGAGAGACAGGGTTGCCCGGGGAGCTGTTTTTT
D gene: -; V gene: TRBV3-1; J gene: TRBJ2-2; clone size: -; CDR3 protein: CASSLFLGANTGELFF; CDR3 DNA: TGTGCCAGCAGCCTCTTTTTAGGAGCGAACACCGGGGAGCTGTTTTTT
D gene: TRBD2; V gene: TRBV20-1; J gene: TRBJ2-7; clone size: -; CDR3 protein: CSAGQREASYEQYF; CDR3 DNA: TGCAGTGCTGGCCAGCGGGAGGCAAGTTACGAGCAGTACTTC
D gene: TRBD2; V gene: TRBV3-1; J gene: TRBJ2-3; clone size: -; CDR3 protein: CARVTSPMSTDTQYF; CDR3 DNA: TGTGCCAGGGTGACTAGCCCTATGAGCACAGATACGCAGTATTTT
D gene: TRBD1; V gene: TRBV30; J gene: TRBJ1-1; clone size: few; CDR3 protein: CAWSLGGLNTEAFF; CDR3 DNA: TGTGCCTGGAGTCTAGGGGGCCTGAACACTGAAGCTTTCTTT
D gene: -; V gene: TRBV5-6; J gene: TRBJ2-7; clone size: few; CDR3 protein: CASSLSVLGEQYF; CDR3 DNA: TGTGCCAGCAGCTTGTCGGTCTTGGGGGAGCAGTACTTC